A single sample is the source of the 30 T cell receptor beta chains below, sequenced in a study of blood T cell repertoires in COVID-19. The assay was immunoSEQ multiplex PCR, and TCRdb's table has in-frame clones only and misses some. The sample shows 100,000 to 150,000 clones, about 80% of them seen only once. The sequenced sample was peripheral blood. The source of these receptors is a man aged 40-50 years with active or convalescent COVID-19.

V gene TRBV6-5 combines with J gene TRBJ2-3; a possible D gene is TRBD1 (6 bases). V lost 4 bases and J 0 bases, leaving 11 bases between the germline ends. From germline, CDR1 is MNHEY and CDR2 SVGAGI. This CDR3 is 15 amino acids long. CDR3 amino acids: CASSFRGLSTDTQYF. CDR3 coding DNA: TGTGCCAGCAGTTTCAGGGGTTTAAGCACAGATACGCAGTATTTT.

The V gene is TRBV14, the J gene TRBJ1-2; D is undetermined. Per germline, CDR1 SGHDN and CDR2 FVKESK. This CDR3 spans 15 amino acids. V lost 3 bases and J 3 bases, leaving 14 bases between the germline ends. The CDR3 spells CASSQIGGPDYGYTF. The CDR3 bases are TGTGCCAGCAGCCAGATTGGAGGCCCGGACTATGGCTACACCTTC.

This clone has just a few counts. V usage is TRBV7-2 and J usage is TRBJ1-6; no clear D. CDR1 is SGHTA and CDR2 is FQGNSA in the germline V gene. V dropped 1 base and J dropped 6 bases, with 7 bases sitting between them. The CDR3 is 14 amino acids. Here the CDR3 reads CASSLVEGNSPLHF. The CDR3 nucleotides read TGTGCCAGCAGCTTAGTGGAGGGTAATTCACCCCTCCACTTT.

This clone was observed a single time. The chain uses TRBV6-1 and TRBJ2-5; 8 nucleotides match TRBD1. Germline V CDR1 and CDR2: MNHNS, SASEGT. The CDR3 covers 14 residues. Losses at the gene ends were 3 bases for V and 5 bases for J; bases not matched to a gene: 5. The CDR3 protein is CASSDRQGWETQYF. The CDR3 DNA reads TGTGCCAGCAGTGACCGACAGGGGTGGGAGACCCAGTACTTC.

This clone was detected a few times. This chain uses TRBV16 with TRBJ2-2, with TRBD2 matching 9 bases. The V segment lost 4 bases and the J segment 1 base; nucleotides outside the gene matches: 4. CDR1 KGHSY and CDR2 FQNENV come from the germline V gene. The length of the CDR3 is 16 residues. CDR3 bases: TGTGCCAGCAGCCGTAGCGGGGGCCAGAACACCGGGGAGCTGTTTTTT. Translation: CASSRSGGQNTGELFF.

The J gene is TRBJ2-5, the V gene TRBV7-2, with 16 bases that match TRBD2. V lost 5 bases to trimming and J lost 2 bases; unmatched junction nucleotides: 2. Germline V gene sequence: CDR1 SGHTA, CDR2 FQGNSA. This CDR3 is 16 amino acids long. CDR3 loop: CASSAGLAGGQETQYF. The CDR3 nucleotides are TGTGCCAGCAGCGCGGGACTAGCGGGGGGGCAAGAGACCCAGTACTTC.

The V call is TRBV6-5, the J call TRBJ1-6; 9 bases match TRBD1. J was trimmed by 10 bases and V by 5 bases; bases with no gene match: 6. CDR3 length: 14 residues. Per the germline V gene, CDR1 is MNHEY and CDR2 is SVGAGI. The CDR3 spells CASSRQGEGSPLHF. The DNA for the CDR3 is TGTGCCAGCAGTCGACAGGGGGAGGGGTCACCCCTCCACTTT.

V usage is TRBV18 and J usage is TRBJ1-2, with a tentative D call TRBD1 (6 bases). This CDR3 has 14 residues. From germline, CDR1 is KGHSH and CDR2 LQKENI. V was pared by 5 bases and J by 8 bases, with 18 bases between. CDR3: CASSRNGGPKGYTF. CDR3 nucleotides: TGTGCCAGCTCAAGAAATGGGGGCCCCAAAGGCTACACCTTC. The full variable domain, rest sourced from reference TRBV18 and TRBJ1-2, is NAGVMQNPRHLVRRRGQEARLRCSPMKGHSHVYWYRQLPEEGLKFMVYLQKENIIDESGMPKERFSAEFPKEGPSILRIQQVVRGDSAAYFCASSRNGGPKGYTFGSGTRLTVV.

This clone was detected ten times or more. The chain carries TRBV7-9 and TRBJ1-1; D is possibly TRBD1 (6 bases). The V end was cut by 3 bases, the J end by 0 bases, with 8 bases between. From germline, CDR1 is SEHNR and CDR2 FQNEAQ (reference sequence). The CDR3 spans 14 residues. The DNA for the CDR3 is TGTGCCAGCAGCTTGGACAGATTGAACACTGAAGCTTTCTTT. Translation: CASSLDRLNTEAFF.

This clone was recorded a few times. V and J are TRBV14 and TRBJ1-4; D remains ambiguous. The CDR3 consists of 13 residues. Germline-derived CDR1 and CDR2 are SGHDN and FVKESK. V lost 1 base, J lost 10 bases, and 10 bases lay in between. DNA for the CDR3: TGTGCCAGCAGCCAAGGTCAACCGGGAAAACTGTTTTTT. Protein sequence: CASSQGQPGKLFF.

This chain joins TRBV4-2 and TRBJ1-4, with unresolved D. Trimming cost V 6 bases and J 3 bases, with 8 bases left between them. CDR3 length: 13 residues. Germline V gene data show CDR1 as LGHNA and CDR2 as YNFKEQ. CDR3 in amino acids: CASRSAANEKLFF. CDR3 DNA sequence: TGTGCCAGCAGAAGCGCGGCTAATGAAAAACTGTTTTTT.

The chain links TRBV6-5 to TRBJ1-3, with 7 bases identical to TRBD1. Germline CDR1 and CDR2: MNHEY and SVGAGI. This CDR3 has 14 amino acids. V was pared by 4 bases and J by 4 bases, with 4 bases of the junction left unmatched. CDR3 amino acids: CASSSMDRGNTIYF. In nucleotides, the CDR3 is TGTGCCAGCAGTTCGATGGACAGGGGAAACACCATATATTTT.

J is TRBJ1-4 and V is TRBV5-1, with 9 nucleotides matching TRBD1. The CDR3 totals 19 residues. V shed 2 bases and J 5 bases; nucleotides not matched to a gene: 16. CDR1 and CDR2 from the germline V gene are SGHRS and YFSETQ. This CDR3 is CASSLRPGQGSFLNEKLFF. The CDR3 DNA reads as TGCGCCAGCAGCTTACGACCGGGACAGGGTAGTTTCCTGAATGAAAAACTGTTTTTT.

Here the CDR3 DNA reads TGCAGCGTAGGCGGAAACCGGAATACGCAGTATTTT. It codes for CSVGGNRNTQYF. This chain joins TRBV29-1 and TRBJ2-3; D is uncertain. Per germline, CDR1 SQVTM and CDR2 ANQGSEA. V was clipped by 6 bases and J by 7 bases, with 14 bases between them. The CDR3 length is 12 residues.

The V gene is TRBV5-1, the J gene TRBJ1-4, with D tentatively TRBD1 (5 bases). Between the trimmed V and J ends, which lost 1 base and 3 bases, there was a span of 7 bases. This CDR3 comprises 14 residues. The germline CDR1 and CDR2 sequences are SGHRS and YFSETQ. CDR3 protein: CASSLQGSNEKLFF. In DNA form, the CDR3 reads TGCGCCAGCAGCTTGCAGGGTTCTAATGAAAAACTGTTTTTT.

This clone was counted between two and nine times. The chain carries TRBV10-2 and TRBJ1-6; D perhaps matches TRBD1 (5 bases). Trimming cost V 4 bases and J 10 bases, with 14 bases left between them. The CDR3 is 14 amino acids. CDR1 is WSHSY and CDR2 is SAAADI in the germline V gene. The CDR3 protein is CASSVLQGGSPLHF. DNA of the CDR3: TGCGCCAGCAGTGTTCTCCAGGGCGGCTCACCCCTCCACTTT.

This clone was detected only a few times. J is TRBJ2-2 and V is TRBV6-2 or TRBV6-3; 9 positions agree with TRBD1. This CDR3 is 16 amino acids long. V lost 3 bases to trimming and J lost 5 bases; unmatched junction nucleotides: 7. Looked up from germline, CDR1 is MNHEY and CDR2 is SVGEGT. Here the CDR3 reads CASSYGDRVITGELFF. In DNA, the CDR3 is TGTGCCAGCAGTTATGGGGACAGGGTGATAACCGGGGAGCTGTTTTTT.

The chain recombines TRBV5-6 with TRBJ1-5; 9 bases are a match to TRBD1. CDR1 and CDR2 (germline): SGHDT, YYEEEE. The CDR3 runs to 14 residues. Trimming took 5 bases from V and 7 from J; bases not matched to a gene: 7. CDR3: CASSQDRGVQPQHF. CDR3 sequence (DNA): TGTGCCAGCAGTCAGGACAGGGGAGTACAGCCCCAGCATTTT.

There are a few counts of this clone. V is TRBV12-3 or TRBV12-4 and J is TRBJ2-1, with D possibly matching TRBD1 (6 bases). CDR3 length: 12 residues. Trimming removed 6 bases at V and 7 bases at J, with 10 bases between. The CDR3 nucleotides are TGTGCCAGCAGCCTACAGGGTAATGAGCAGTTCTTC. This encodes CASSLQGNEQFF.

This clone was counted a single time. The rearrangement links TRBV9 to TRBJ2-1; 10 bases are shared with TRBD2. The CDR3 is 16 residues long. The germline V gene encodes CDR1 SGDLS and CDR2 YYNGEE. The V and J ends lost 4 bases and 3 bases, in that order; junction bases with no gene match: 7. CDR3 bases: TGTGCCAGCAGCACCTCCGGGACTAGCGTCTACAATGAGCAGTTCTTC. This gives the protein CASSTSGTSVYNEQFF.

The chain links TRBV11-2 to TRBJ2-7, with 13 positions matching TRBD2. The CDR3 spans 16 residues. Germline V gene sequence: CDR1 SGHAT, CDR2 FQNNGV. Trimming took 4 bases from V and 7 from J; bases not matched to a gene: 10. The CDR3 region is CASSSTTSGGTGEQYF. CDR3 coding DNA: TGTGCCAGCAGCTCTACGACTAGCGGGGGGACGGGTGAGCAGTACTTC. Full variable domain (outside the CDR3, taken from reference TRBV11-2 and TRBJ2-7): EAGVAQSPRYKIIEKRQSVAFWCNPISGHATLYWYQQILGQGPKLLIQFQNNGVVDDSQLPKDRFSAERLKGVDSTLKIQPAKLEDSAVYLCASSSTTSGGTGEQYFGPGTRLTVT.

CDR3 in DNA: TGCGCCAGCAGCCAAGTCTGGAACAGCTCGCCCAAAAACATTCAGTACTTC. It is translated as CASSQVWNSSPKNIQYF. The chain combines TRBV4-3 with TRBJ2-4, with unresolved D. V was cut by 1 base and J by 2 bases, with 15 bases left in between. Germline values: CDR1 LGHNA, CDR2 YSLEER. The CDR3 contains 17 residues.

The CDR3 loop reads CASSPKGGLAGANVLTF. The CDR3 DNA reads TGTGCCAGCAGCCCAAAGGGAGGGTTGGCTGGGGCCAACGTCCTGACTTTC. This chain uses TRBV7-6 with TRBJ2-6; 7 positions match TRBD2. This CDR3 is 17 amino acids long. In germline, CDR1 is SGHVS, CDR2 FNYEAQ. The V segment lost 5 bases and the J segment 2 bases; nucleotides outside the gene matches: 9. Filled out from reference TRBV7-6 and TRBJ2-6, the complete variable domain reads GAGVSQSPRYKVTKRGQDVALRCDPISGHVSLYWYRQALGQGPEFLTYFNYEAQQDKSGLPNDRFSAERPEGSISTLTIQRTEQRDSAMYRCASSPKGGLAGANVLTFGAGSRLTVL.

The chain joins TRBV3-1 (or the pseudogene TRBV3-2) to TRBJ1-1; D might be TRBD1 (5 bases). Per the germline V gene, CDR1 is LGHDT and CDR2 is YNNKEL (reference sequence). V dropped 4 bases and J dropped 8 bases, with 17 bases sitting between them. The CDR3 sequence is 14 residues long. The CDR3 reads CASSLLPGGSEAFF. DNA of the CDR3: TGTGCCAGCAGCCTCCTCCCGGGGGGGTCCGAAGCTTTCTTT.

This clone is a singleton in its sample. V usage is TRBV12-3 or TRBV12-4 and J usage is TRBJ1-2; D is unclear. Trimming took off 4 bases at V and 8 bases at J, with 8 bases between the two ends. The CDR3 totals 11 residues. In DNA, the CDR3 is TGTGCCAGCAGTTCCGGGATCGGCTACACCTTC. Translating gives CASSSGIGYTF.

This chain links TRBV19 with TRBJ1-6; 7 bases are a match to TRBD1. Germline CDR1 reads LNHDA; CDR2 reads SQIVND (reference sequence). The CDR3 totals 14 residues. V dropped 9 bases and J dropped 8; count of bases not matched to a gene: 10. The CDR3 coding sequence is TGTGCCAGCTCCGACAGGGAGGCTGATTCACCCCTCCACTTT. Protein product: CASSDREADSPLHF.

The J gene is TRBJ2-7, the V gene TRBV6-5; D gene unclear. The V end was cut by 4 bases, the J end by 5 bases, with 15 bases between. This CDR3 is 14 amino acids long. CDR1 MNHEY and CDR2 SVGAGI come from the germline V gene. CDR3 in amino acids: CASSSSAPIHEQYF. The CDR3 coding sequence is TGTGCCAGCAGTTCGAGTGCTCCTATCCACGAGCAGTACTTC.

The gene calls are TRBV6-2 or TRBV6-3 and TRBJ1-1, with a possible D match to TRBD1 (5 bases). V was clipped by 2 bases and J by 4 bases, with 11 bases between them. The CDR3 has 14 amino acids. Germline V gene sequence: CDR1 MNHEY, CDR2 SVGEGT. The CDR3: CASSYRSGITEAFF. CDR3 nucleotide sequence: TGTGCCAGCAGTTACAGGTCAGGGATCACTGAAGCTTTCTTT.

The V and J genes are TRBV3-1 (or the pseudogene TRBV3-2) and TRBJ1-1, with 9 bases that match TRBD1. Germline lookup yields CDR1 LGHDT and CDR2 YNNKEL (reference sequence). The CDR3 sequence is 13 residues long. J was trimmed by 7 bases and V by 5 bases; bases with no gene match: 5. CDR3 sequence reads: CASSEQTGGEAFF. CDR3 coding DNA: TGTGCCAGCAGCGAACAGACAGGGGGTGAAGCTTTCTTT.

The J gene is TRBJ2-7, the V gene TRBV7-2; maybe TRBD2 (7 bases). The V gene lost 8 bases and the J gene lost 1 base, with 12 bases spanning the gap. The CDR3 spans 13 residues. Germline V gives CDR1 SGHTA, CDR2 FQGNSA. As DNA, the CDR3 is TGTGCCAGCGGACGGGGGGCTTCCTACGAGCAGTACTTC. As protein: CASGRGASYEQYF.